This TCR beta chain emerged from a study of control samples from healthy donors and cancer patients. This clone was seen a handful of times. The CDR3 extends over 15 amino acids. Only in-frame clones appear in the TCRdb table, and some are missing; sequencing was by immunoSEQ multiplex PCR. The sample records 90,000 to 100,000 clones, about four fifths being singletons. Sequencing was carried out using blood. This sequence joins TRBV21-1 and TRBJ1-4; whether TRBD1, the table's D call, matches the DNA was not checked. TRBV21-1 is noted as a pseudogene. The sequence was collected from a woman between 25 and 40 years old in good health. CDR3 coding DNA: TGTGCCAGCAGCAAAGTCGACAGGTTAGGCGAAAAACTGTTTTTT. Translating gives CASSKVDRLGEKLFF.